The clone carrying this TCR beta chain occurred a few times. This record belongs to a study of control samples from healthy donors and cancer patients. Trimming took off 2 bases at V and 0 bases at J, with 11 bases between the two ends. The length of the CDR3 is 15 residues. Sequencing used immunoSEQ multiplex PCR; TCRdb keeps in-frame clones, though not all of them. The sample has tens of thousands of clones, about nine tenths seen once; the top ten hold roughly 5.5%. The V and J genes are TRBV23-1 and TRBJ2-7; perhaps TRBD2 as D (6 bases). TRBV23-1 is known as an ORF, though its function is uncertain. The sample taken for sequencing was PBMCs. The receptor's source is a man aged 60 to 69 with colorectal cancer. CDR3 sequence reads: CASSQAGTVSYEQYF. DNA for the CDR3: TGCGCCAGCAGTCAAGCCGGGACTGTCTCCTACGAGCAGTACTTC.